Following are 9 T cell receptor beta chains from one sample sequenced in a study of CD8+CD57+ T cells in acquired aplastic anemia. For CDR3 and TCR beta VDJ profiling, genomic DNA was the template used. TCRdb reanalysed the reads using MiXCR and keeps one entry per CDR3 protein. This table holds 190,000 or so distinct CDR3 sequences, 61% found once. Sequenced input: sorted CD4+, CD8+, or CD8+CD57+ T cells (not recorded which) from PBMCs. The source of these receptors is a human donor in good health.

The V call is TRBV11-3, the J call TRBJ1-6; D not certain. Per the germline V gene, CDR1 is SGHNT and CDR2 is YENEEA. Between the trimmed V and J ends, which lost 0 bases and 10 bases, there was a span of 10 bases. The CDR3 is 14 residues long. CDR3 bases: TGTGCCAGCAGCTTAGAGGGCGAAGGATCACCCCTCCACTTT. Residues: CASSLEGEGSPLHF.

A note on this clonotype: Relative to the germline gene, one junction end is altered; a read error may explain this. The genes are TRBV14 and TRBJ2-1, with D perhaps TRBD1 (7 bases). The CDR3 is 15 residues long. Looked up from germline, CDR1 is SGHDN and CDR2 is FVKESK. The CDR3 nucleotides are TGTGCCAGCAGCCAAACGCAGGGGGGTAAGGTAGAGCGGTTCTTC. It encodes CASSQTQGGKVERFF.

The chain is built from TRBV10-2 and TRBJ2-7; 10 bases match TRBD1. With V trimmed by 4 bases and J by 5 bases, 8 bases remained unmatched. CDR3 length equals 15 residues. Germline CDR1 and CDR2: WSHSY and SAAADI. Here the CDR3 reads CASSGTGTGVNEQYF. The CDR3 DNA reads as TGCGCCAGCAGTGGCACCGGGACAGGGGTAAACGAGCAGTACTTC.

This clonotype occurred many times. The rearrangement links TRBV4-2 to TRBJ2-5; D unclear. The CDR3 totals 13 residues. Germline V CDR1 and CDR2: LGHNA, YNFKEQ. V was clipped by 0 bases and J by 2 bases, with 4 bases between them. This chain's CDR3 is CASSQEFQETQYF. The DNA for the CDR3 is TGTGCCAGCAGCCAAGAGTTTCAAGAGACCCAGTACTTC.

The rearrangement uses TRBV9 and TRBJ2-7; 10 nucleotides line up with TRBD2. J gave up 5 bases and V 4 bases, and 15 bases lay outside the gene matches. The CDR3 runs to 17 residues. Per the germline V gene, CDR1 is SGDLS and CDR2 is YYNGEE. This chain's CDR3 is CASSPQGGAGGRDEQYF. The CDR3 coding sequence is TGTGCCAGCAGCCCTCAGGGAGGAGCGGGGGGGCGCGACGAGCAGTACTTC.

This clonotype was recorded a few times. Its ends do not fully match the called genes, so a read error is possible. This rearrangement joins TRBV5-1 to TRBJ2-5; D is ambiguous. This CDR3 is 12 amino acids long. Germline V gives CDR1 SGHRS, CDR2 YFSETQ. The CDR3 here is CASSFPQETQYF. In nucleotides, the CDR3 is TGTGCCAGCAGCTTTCCCCAAGAGACCCAGTACTTC.

With respect to this clonotype: One end of the junction varies from germline; a read error may be responsible. Here the CDR3 reads CAISASVHEQYF. CDR3 nucleotides: TGTGCCATCAGTGCATCAGTCCACGAGCAGTACTTT. The chain combines TRBV10-3 with TRBJ2-7; no firm D call. Germline V CDR1 and CDR2: ENHRY, SYGVKD. The CDR3 has 12 residues.

Many counts were recorded for this clonotype. The chain recombines TRBV29-1 with TRBJ1-2; D is perhaps TRBD1 (6 bases). Germline CDR1 reads SQVTM; CDR2 reads ANQGSEA. This CDR3 contains 14 residues. V lost 0 bases to trimming and J lost 8 bases, with 16 bases between them. The CDR3 coding sequence is TGCAGCGTTGAAGACCGGGACAAACCGCCGGGCTACACCTTC. Its translation: CSVEDRDKPPGYTF.

In its sample, this clonotype was seen a few times. The J gene is TRBJ2-7, the V gene TRBV10-3; 7 positions agree with TRBD1. Per the germline V gene, CDR1 is ENHRY and CDR2 is SYGVKD. CDR3 length: 12 amino acids. The trim removed 6 bases at V and 5 bases at J, leaving 4 bases unmatched. Here the CDR3 reads CAISTTGDEQYF. The CDR3 DNA reads as TGTGCCATCAGCACTACAGGGGACGAGCAGTACTTC.